The 6 T cell receptor beta chains reported below all come from one sample, sequenced in a study of blood T cell repertoires in COVID-19. Assay used: immunoSEQ multiplex PCR; TCRdb lists only in-frame clones, some missing. This table has around 130,000 clones, roughly 84% appearing once. Specimen: peripheral blood. All receptors derive from a man in his 60s with acute or convalescent COVID-19.

The rearrangement joins TRBV27 to TRBJ2-7; D remains unclear. V lost 2 bases and J 7 bases, leaving 9 bases between the germline ends. This CDR3 has 12 amino acids. Germline lookup yields CDR1 MNHEY and CDR2 SMNVEV (reference sequence). CDR3 sequence reads: CASSLAGREQYF. CDR3 DNA: TGTGCCAGCAGTTTAGCAGGTAGAGAGCAGTACTTC.

This sequence joins TRBV24-1 and TRBJ2-2; 7 nucleotides line up with TRBD1. Per germline, CDR1 KGHDR and CDR2 SFDVKD. This CDR3 comprises 14 residues. The V gene end was trimmed by 10 bases and the J gene end by 3 bases; junction bases not matched to a gene: 7. This CDR3 is CATRGLGDTGELFF. For the CDR3, the DNA is TGTGCCACAAGGGGGCTGGGGGACACCGGGGAGCTGTTTTTT.

The J gene is TRBJ1-5, the V gene TRBV19, with a possible D match to TRBD1 (5 bases). V lost 3 bases and J 2 bases, leaving 14 bases between the germline ends. Per the germline V gene, CDR1 is LNHDA and CDR2 is SQIVND (reference sequence). The CDR3 covers 16 residues. CDR3 DNA sequence: TGTGCCAGTAGTATGGGGCAGGGCGCTGGCAATCAGCCCCAGCATTTT. It specifies CASSMGQGAGNQPQHF.

This clone was observed a few times. V and J are TRBV6-5 and TRBJ2-7, with D tentatively TRBD1 (6 bases). The CDR3 spans 11 residues. Germline V CDR1 and CDR2: MNHEY, SVGAGI. V was clipped by 8 bases and J by 2 bases, with 7 bases between them. CDR3 in amino acids: CASGQTYEQYF. CDR3 sequence (DNA): TGTGCCAGCGGACAGACCTACGAGCAGTACTTC.

The genes are TRBV19 and TRBJ2-1, with 12 positions matching TRBD2. Germline values: CDR1 LNHDA, CDR2 SQIVND (reference sequence). The CDR3 runs to 17 residues. Losses at the gene ends were 9 bases for V and 0 bases for J; bases not matched to a gene: 9. Written as DNA, the CDR3 is TGTGCCAGCTCACTAGCGGGAGGATTCAGCTCCTACAATGAGCAGTTCTTC. Its translation: CASSLAGGFSSYNEQFF. Combining the CDR3 with reference TRBV19 and TRBJ2-1 gives the whole variable domain DGGITQSPKYLFRKEGQNVTLSCEQNLNHDAMYWYRQDPGQGLRLIYYSQIVNDFQKGDIAEGYSVSREKKESFPLTVTSAQKNPTAFYLCASSLAGGFSSYNEQFFGPGTRLTVL.

J is TRBJ2-3 and V is TRBV5-1, with TRBD1 identical over 9 bases. This CDR3 region has 16 residues. The germline V gene encodes CDR1 SGHRS and CDR2 YFSETQ. The V segment lost 3 bases and the J segment 3 bases; nucleotides outside the gene matches: 8. CDR3 loop: CASSSRLGQGTDTQYF. The CDR3 DNA reads TGCGCCAGCAGCTCAAGATTAGGACAGGGGACAGATACGCAGTATTTT.